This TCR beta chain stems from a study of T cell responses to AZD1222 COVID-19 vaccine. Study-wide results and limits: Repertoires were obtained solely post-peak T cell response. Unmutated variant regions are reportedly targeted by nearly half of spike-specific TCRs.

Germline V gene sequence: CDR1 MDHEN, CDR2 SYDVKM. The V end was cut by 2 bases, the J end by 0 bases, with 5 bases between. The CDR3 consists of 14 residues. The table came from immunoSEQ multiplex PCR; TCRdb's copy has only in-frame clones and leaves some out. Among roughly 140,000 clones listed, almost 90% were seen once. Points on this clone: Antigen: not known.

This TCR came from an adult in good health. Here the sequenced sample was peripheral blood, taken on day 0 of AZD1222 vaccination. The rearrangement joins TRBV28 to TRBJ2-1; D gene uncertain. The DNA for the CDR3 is TGTGCCAGCAGTTTAGGTAGCTCCTACAATGAGCAGTTCTTC. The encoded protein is CASSLGSSYNEQFF.